The clone carrying this T cell receptor (beta chain) has a handful of counts. The CDR3 sequence is 17 residues long. The V end was cut by 0 bases, the J end by 4 bases, with 14 bases between. Germline-derived CDR1 and CDR2 are SGDLS and YYNGEE. This entry comes from a study of beta chain features in type 1 diabetes. The isolated RNA, all of it, was reverse transcribed, so expressed TCRB transcripts were what got sequenced. Measured with immunoSEQ multiplex PCR; TCRdb has only the in-frame clones, and not every one. The table lists hundreds of thousands of clones, roughly 16% of them singletons. The TCR sequence derives from a young man in good health. The sequencing input was naive CD4+ T cells from blood. V is TRBV9 and J is TRBJ1-6, with D maybe TRBD1 (5 bases). The CDR3 here is CASSVGTPRGYNSPLHF. The CDR3 nucleotides read TGTGCCAGCAGCGTAGGGACCCCTCGGGGGTATAATTCACCCCTCCACTTT. Variable domain in full (rest from reference TRBV9 and TRBJ1-6): DSGVTQTPKHLITATGQRVTLRCSPRSGDLSVYWYQQSLDQGLQFLIQYYNGEERAKGNILERFSAQQFPDLHSELNLSSLELGDSALYFCASSVGTPRGYNSPLHFGNGTRLTVT.